The rows below give T cell receptor beta chains drawn from one sample of a study of cytomegalovirus exposure and HLA in healthy donors. This table comes from immunoSEQ multiplex PCR, and its TCRdb copy is limited to in-frame clones, with some not included. Of about 190,000 clones listed, roughly 80% are singletons. Sample: PBMCs. The origin of the receptors is a woman under 40 in good health and CMV-seropositive. CDR3s include the opening cysteine and the closing phenylalanine or tryptophan. The D gene is left open where the match is weak. Clone size, where shown, is once, few, many, or a class for clones that have expanded.

TRBJ2-5 | NA | TRBV7-3 | TRBD2 | CASSPGLVETQYF | TGTGCCAGCAGCCCTGGACTAGTGGAGACCCAGTACTTC
TRBJ2-1 | NA | TRBV7-9 | TRBD2 | CASSPRGTSVYNEQFF | TGTGCCAGCAGCCCAAGGGGGACTAGCGTTTACAATGAGCAGTTCTTC
TRBJ2-1 | NA | TRBV7-2 | TRBD2 | CASSSAGSSYNEQFF | TGTGCCAGCAGCTCAGCGGGGAGCTCCTACAATGAGCAGTTCTTC
TRBJ2-5 | NA | TRBV6-5 | TRBD2 | CATKRGTSGKETQYF | TGTGCCACCAAACGCGGGACTAGCGGTAAAGAGACCCAGTACTTC
TRBJ1-2 | NA | TRBV28 | TRBD1 | CASSLTGVYGYTF | TGTGCCAGCAGTTTAACAGGGGTCTATGGCTACACCTTC
TRBJ2-2 | NA | TRBV5-1 | NA | CASSLGGGTDGELFF | TGCGCCAGCAGCTTGGGCGGGGGCACGGACGGGGAGCTGTTTTTT
TRBJ1-1 | once | TRBV6-5 | NA | CASRRGTEAFF | TGTGCCAGTCGGAGGGGCACTGAAGCTTTCTTT
TRBJ2-5 | NA | TRBV15 | TRBD2 | CATSGQYSGRETQYF | TGTGCCACCAGCGGCCAGTATAGCGGGAGAGAGACCCAGTACTTC
TRBJ2-2 | once | TRBV9 | TRBD2 | CASGLAGGGNTGELFF | TGTGCCAGCGGACTAGCGGGAGGGGGGAACACCGGGGAGCTGTTTTTT
TRBJ2-7 | NA | TRBV11-1 | TRBD1 | CASSWNRGPSGEQYF | TGTGCCAGCAGCTGGAACAGGGGGCCATCGGGTGAGCAGTACTTC
TRBJ1-4 | few | TRBV6-4 | NA | CASSDGPQEEKLFF | TGTGCCAGCAGTGACGGCCCACAGGAAGAAAAACTGTTTTTT
TRBJ1-1 | NA | TRBV7-2 | NA | CASSPFRGNTEAFF | TGTGCCAGCAGCCCTTTCCGAGGGAACACTGAAGCTTTCTTT
TRBJ2-1 | NA | TRBV7-2 | NA | CASSARNEQFF | TGTGCCAGCAGCGCTAGGAATGAGCAGTTCTTC
TRBJ2-1 | NA | TRBV4-2 | NA | CASSQSPGGNEQFF | TGTGCCAGCAGCCAATCGCCAGGGGGGAATGAGCAGTTCTTC
TRBJ2-2 | NA | TRBV5-1 | NA | CASSSGELFF | TGCGCCAGCAGTAGCGGGGAGCTGTTTTTT
TRBJ1-2 | NA | TRBV27 | TRBD1 | CASSWAGGVDGYTF | TGTGCCAGCAGTTGGGCAGGGGGCGTCGATGGCTACACCTTC
TRBJ1-3 | NA | TRBV27 | TRBD1 | CASSWTGATSNTIYF | TGTGCCAGCAGTTGGACAGGGGCAACCAGTAACACCATATATTTT
TRBJ2-1 | few | TRBV10-3 | TRBD2 | CAISEASGGYNEQFF | TGTGCCATCAGTGAGGCTAGCGGGGGTTACAATGAGCAGTTCTTC
TRBJ1-2 | few | TRBV7-2 | NA | CASSLSSTGTGGGLGYTF | TGTGCCAGCAGCTTATCGTCCACCGGGACGGGGGGTGGGTTAGGCTACACCTTC
TRBJ1-2 | NA | TRBV4-1 | TRBD1 | CASSQATGGLGGYTF | TGCGCCAGCAGCCAAGCAACAGGGGGCTTGGGTGGCTACACCTTC
TRBJ1-2 | once | TRBV7-2 | NA | CASSLSGTPRGYGYTF | TGTGCCAGCAGCTTGTCCGGGACACCCCGAGGGTATGGCTACACCTTC
TRBJ2-4 | NA | TRBV2 | NA | CASSVDINIQYF | TGTGCCAGCAGTGTGGACATAAACATTCAGTACTTC
TRBJ2-4 | NA | TRBV5-1 | TRBD1 | CASSLGGQGSNIQYF | TGCGCCAGCAGCTTGGGTGGACAGGGGTCGAACATTCAGTACTTC
TRBJ2-3 | once | TRBV6-1 | NA | CASSGRYSGSSTDTQYF | TGTGCCAGCAGTGGCCGATATAGCGGTTCTAGCACAGATACGCAGTATTTT
TRBJ1-3 | NA | TRBV7-2 | TRBD1 | CASSLQDRGDSGNTIYF | TGTGCCAGCAGCTTACAGGACAGGGGCGACTCTGGAAACACCATATATTTT
TRBJ1-5 | once | TRBV28 | TRBD1 | CASSRDRFNQPQHF | TGTGCCAGCAGTCGGGACAGATTCAATCAGCCCCAGCATTTT
TRBJ1-6 | once | TRBV6-5 | TRBD1 | CASRGQGVDNSPLHF | TGTGCCAGCAGAGGACAGGGGGTTGACAATTCACCCCTCCACTTT
TRBJ2-3 | NA | TRBV2 | NA | CASTTPLGDTQYF | TGTGCCAGCACGACTCCTCTCGGAGATACGCAGTATTTT
TRBJ1-1 | NA | TRBV5-1 | TRBD1 | CASSLGQGMNTEAFF | TGCGCCAGCAGCTTGGGACAGGGCATGAACACTGAAGCTTTCTTT
TRBJ2-3 | NA | TRBV28 | NA | CASSLISNTDTQYF | TGTGCCAGCAGTTTAATATCTAACACAGATACGCAGTATTTT
TRBJ1-2 | NA | TRBV29-1 | TRBD1 | CSVDGQGYGYTF | TGCAGCGTTGACGGACAGGGCTATGGCTACACCTTC
TRBJ1-2 | NA | TRBV29-1 | NA | CSVEDWTEPGYTF | TGCAGCGTTGAAGATTGGACAGAGCCGGGCTACACCTTC
TRBJ2-7 | NA | TRBV6-5 | NA | CASSYGAGLYEQYF | TGTGCCAGCAGTTACGGGGCAGGCCTCTACGAGCAGTACTTC
TRBJ2-2 | NA | TRBV7-3 | NA | CASSFWAGDFHGELFF | TGTGCCAGCAGCTTTTGGGCAGGGGATTTTCACGGGGAGCTGTTTTTT
TRBJ1-1 | once | TRBV2 | NA | CASSAQGLITEAFF | TGTGCCAGCAGTGCTCAGGGATTAATCACTGAAGCTTTCTTT